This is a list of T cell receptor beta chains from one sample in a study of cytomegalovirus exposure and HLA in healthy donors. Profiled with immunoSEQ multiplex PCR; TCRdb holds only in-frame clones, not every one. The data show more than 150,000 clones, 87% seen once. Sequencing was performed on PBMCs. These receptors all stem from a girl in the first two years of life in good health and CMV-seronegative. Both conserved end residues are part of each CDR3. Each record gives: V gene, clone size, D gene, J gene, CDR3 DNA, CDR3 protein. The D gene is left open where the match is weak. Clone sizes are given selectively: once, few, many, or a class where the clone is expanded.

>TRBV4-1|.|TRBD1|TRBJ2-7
TGCGCCAGCAGCCAACTACAGGGGGCTTACGAGCAGTACTTC
CASSQLQGAYEQYF
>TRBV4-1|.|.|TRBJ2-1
TGCGCCAGCAGCCAAAGCCCCGGGACAAACACCTACAATGAGCAGTTCTTC
CASSQSPGTNTYNEQFF
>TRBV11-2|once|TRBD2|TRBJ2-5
TGTGCCAGCAGCTTAACTAGCGGGAGTTCGAGGCAAGAGACCCAGTACTTC
CASSLTSGSSRQETQYF
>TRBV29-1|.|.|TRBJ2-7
TGCAGCGCTAAGGACAGCGTTCGGGCCTACGAGCAGTACTTC
CSAKDSVRAYEQYF
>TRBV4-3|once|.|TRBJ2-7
TGCGCCAGCAGCAGCGGGCGGAACCCCTACGAGCAGTACTTC
CASSSGRNPYEQYF
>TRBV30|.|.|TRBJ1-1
TGTGCCTGGAGGGGGGGGAACACTGAAGCTTTCTTT
CAWRGGNTEAFF
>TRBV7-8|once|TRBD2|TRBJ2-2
TGTGCCAGCACGGCCGGACTAGCGGGGGGGACCGGGGAGCTGTTTTTT
CASTAGLAGGTGELFF
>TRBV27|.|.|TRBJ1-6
TGTGCCAGCTCATTCTCAGACAGGTTTTTGTCACCCCTCCACTTT
CASSFSDRFLSPLHF
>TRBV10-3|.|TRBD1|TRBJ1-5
TGTGCCAACCTGGACAGGGCCGATCAGCCCCAGCATTTT
CANLDRADQPQHF
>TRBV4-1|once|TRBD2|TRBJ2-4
TGCGCCAGCAGCCAAGGGGCCCGGACTAGCGTGACCAAAAACATTCAGTACTTC
CASSQGARTSVTKNIQYF
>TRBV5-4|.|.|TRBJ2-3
TGTGCCAGCAGCTTGGCCTGGGACATTGGCACAGATACGCAGTATTTT
CASSLAWDIGTDTQYF
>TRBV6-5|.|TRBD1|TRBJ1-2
TGTGCCAGCAGTTACGGGACAGCTAGCTATGGCTACACCTTC
CASSYGTASYGYTF
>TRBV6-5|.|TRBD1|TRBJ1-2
TGTGCCAGCAGCCGTGACAGGGATCATGGCTACACCTTC
CASSRDRDHGYTF
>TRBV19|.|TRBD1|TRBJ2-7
TGTGCCAGTAGTAGAATTTACGACAGGGTTGCGTCCTACGAGCAGTACTTC
CASSRIYDRVASYEQYF
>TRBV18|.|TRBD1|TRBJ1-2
TGTGCCAGCTCACCAAGCCCGGGACAGGGGTCTTATGGCTACACCTTC
CASSPSPGQGSYGYTF
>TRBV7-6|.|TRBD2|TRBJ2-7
TGTGCCAGCAGCTTAGGGGCGGGTCGGGGACTAGCGGGGGTTGAGCAGTACTTC
CASSLGAGRGLAGVEQYF
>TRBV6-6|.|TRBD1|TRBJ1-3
TGTGCCAGCAGTTTGGACAGGGGCGGAAACACCATATATTTT
CASSLDRGGNTIYF
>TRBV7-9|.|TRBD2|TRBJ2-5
TGTGCCAGCAGCTTAGCATTCCGGGGGGAAGAGACCCAGTACTTC
CASSLAFRGEETQYF
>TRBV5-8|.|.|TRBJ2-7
TGTGCCAGCAGCTTGGTTTTGTGGGGGGTAGGCTACGAGCAGTACTTC
CASSLVLWGVGYEQYF
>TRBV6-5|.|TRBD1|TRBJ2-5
TGTGCCAGCAGTGGAGGGGTGACAGGGGGAGAGACCCAGTACTTC
CASSGGVTGGETQYF
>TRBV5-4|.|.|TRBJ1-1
TGTGCCAGCAGCTTACGGGACACTGAAGCTTTCTTT
CASSLRDTEAFF
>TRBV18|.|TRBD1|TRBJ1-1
TGTGCCAGCTCACCTCCGACAGGGGGGCAGAACACTGAAGCTTTCTTT
CASSPPTGGQNTEAFF
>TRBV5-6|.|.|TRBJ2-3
TGTGCCAGCAGCTTCCCCTCTCCTAGCACAGATACGCAGTATTTT
CASSFPSPSTDTQYF
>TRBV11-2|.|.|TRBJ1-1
TGTGCCAGCAGTAAGAACAGGGCAGGCACTGAAGCTTTCTTT
CASSKNRAGTEAFF
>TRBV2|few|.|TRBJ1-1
TGTGCCAGCAACGCACCGAACCGGGGTAGAACTGAAGCTTTCTTT
CASNAPNRGRTEAFF
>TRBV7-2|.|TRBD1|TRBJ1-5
TGTGCCAGCAGCAGACAGGGGAATAGCAATCAGCCCCAGCATTTT
CASSRQGNSNQPQHF
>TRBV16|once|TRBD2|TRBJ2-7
TGTGCCAGCAGCCATCCCCCCCCAGGGTGGGGGACTAGCGGGAGTGTGGGGGGTTACGAGCAGTACTTC
CASSHPPPGWGTSGSVGGYEQYF
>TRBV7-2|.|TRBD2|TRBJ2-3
TGTGCCAGCAGCTTAGTCCCGCGGGAGCATCTCGGCACAGATACGCAGTATTTT
CASSLVPREHLGTDTQYF
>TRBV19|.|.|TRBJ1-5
TGTGCCAGTAGCCAGTCCAATCAGCCCCAGCATTTT
CASSQSNQPQHF
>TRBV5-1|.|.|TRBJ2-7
TGCGCCAGCAGCTTGGGACAGGCTACCTACGAGCAGTACTTC
CASSLGQATYEQYF
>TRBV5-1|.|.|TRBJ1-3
TGCGCCAGCAGCTTGGATACAGGGCCACTAAACACCATATATTTT
CASSLDTGPLNTIYF
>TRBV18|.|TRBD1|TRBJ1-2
TGTGCCAGCTCACCGGACAGGGAACAGGGCTACACCTTC
CASSPDREQGYTF
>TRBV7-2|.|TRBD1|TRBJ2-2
TGTGCCAGCAGCTTTCGTGGACAGGACAATGGGGTGTTTTTT
CASSFRGQDNGVFF
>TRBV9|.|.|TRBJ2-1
TGTGCCAGCAGCGTAGGTCTATCGGACAATGAGCAGTTCTTC
CASSVGLSDNEQFF
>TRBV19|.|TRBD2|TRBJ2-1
TGTGCCACCTTCCCGGCTGGGCTAGCGGGGGGGAAGCAGTTCTTC
CATFPAGLAGGKQFF
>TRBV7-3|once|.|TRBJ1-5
TGTGCCAGCAGCTTACGCGGTCTCAGGGTTGGTAAGTTGCAGCCCCAGCATTTT
CASSLRGLRVGKLQPQHF
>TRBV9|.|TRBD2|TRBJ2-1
TGTGCCAGCAGCGTGGGTCGCGGGGGGGCCGGTGAGCAGTTCTTC
CASSVGRGGAGEQFF
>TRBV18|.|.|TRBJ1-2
TGTGCCAGCTCACGCGGGGACGGCTACACCTTC
CASSRGDGYTF
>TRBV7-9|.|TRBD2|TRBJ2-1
TGTGCCAGCAGCTTAGGGCTAGGTGGGGACTACCATAAGGAGGAGTTCTTC
CASSLGLGGDYHKEEFF
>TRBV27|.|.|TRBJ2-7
TGTGCCAGCAGTTTATCACCGGGGTATGGCGACGAGCAGTACTTC
CASSLSPGYGDEQYF
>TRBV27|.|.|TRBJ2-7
TGTGCCAGCAGCTTAAGCCCGTTCTACGAGCAGTACTTC
CASSLSPFYEQYF
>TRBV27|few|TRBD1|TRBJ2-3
TGTGCCAGCAATGGGGACAGGGTCGGGACAGATACGCAGTATTTT
CASNGDRVGTDTQYF
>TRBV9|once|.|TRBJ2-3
TGTGCCAGCAGCGTAGCCCAGACAGTGGGAGATACGCAGTATTTT
CASSVAQTVGDTQYF
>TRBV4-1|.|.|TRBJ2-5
TGCGCCAGCAGCCAAGGTCCCAGGGGCCAAGAGACCCAGTACTTC
CASSQGPRGQETQYF
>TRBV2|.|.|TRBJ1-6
TGTGCCAGCAGGTTCCTCAGCTCCTATAATTCACCCCTCCACTTT
CASRFLSSYNSPLHF
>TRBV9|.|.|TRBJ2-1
TGTGCCAGCAGCCCCCGTGGAGAATACAATGAGCAGTTCTTC
CASSPRGEYNEQFF
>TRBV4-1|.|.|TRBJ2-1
TGCGCCAGCAGCCCTCGGACAGTGGCCTCCTACAATGAGCAGTTCTTC
CASSPRTVASYNEQFF
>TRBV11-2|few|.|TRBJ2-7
TGTGCCAGCAGCTTTCTGTTCACACCAATCTACGAGCAGTACTTC
CASSFLFTPIYEQYF
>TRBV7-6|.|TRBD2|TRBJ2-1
TGTGCCAGCAGCTCCCTCTTTGGGGGGGTAACCTACAATGAGCAGTTCTTC
CASSSLFGGVTYNEQFF
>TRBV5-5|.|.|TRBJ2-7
TGTGCCAGCAGGCCGGTGCCAGGATCCTACGAGCAGTACTTC
CASRPVPGSYEQYF
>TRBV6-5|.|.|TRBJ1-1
TGTGCCAGCAGTGCCCAGGTGAACACTGAAGCTTTCTTT
CASSAQVNTEAFF
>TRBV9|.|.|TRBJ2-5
TGTGCCAGCAGCGTTTCCTCCGCGGGGACGCTGAGAAAAGAGACCCAGTACTTC
CASSVSSAGTLRKETQYF
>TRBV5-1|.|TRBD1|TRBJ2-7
TGCGCCAGCAGACGAGACGGACAGGGCTCCTACGAGCAGTACTTC
CASRRDGQGSYEQYF
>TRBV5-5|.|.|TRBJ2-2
TGTGCCAGCAGCTACCCGGGTTCGACCGGGGAGCTGTTTTTT
CASSYPGSTGELFF
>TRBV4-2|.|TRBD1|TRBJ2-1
TGTGCCAGCAGCCAAGGACAGGGGGCTTCCTACAATGAGCAGTTCTTC
CASSQGQGASYNEQFF
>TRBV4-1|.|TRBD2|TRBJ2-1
TGCGCCAGCAGCCAAGTGTTTGGCGGGGGGGAATCCTACAATGAGCAGTTCTTC
CASSQVFGGGESYNEQFF
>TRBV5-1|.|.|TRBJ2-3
TGCGCCAGCAGCTCGGGTCTTGGGGAGCTCACAGATACGCAGTATTTT
CASSSGLGELTDTQYF
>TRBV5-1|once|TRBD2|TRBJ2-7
TGCGCCAGCAGCTTGGAGCGGGGCTCCTACGAGCAGTACTTC
CASSLERGSYEQYF
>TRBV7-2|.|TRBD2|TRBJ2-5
TGTGCCAGCAGCTTGATACTAGCGGGAGGGCCCCAAGAGACCCAGTACTTC
CASSLILAGGPQETQYF
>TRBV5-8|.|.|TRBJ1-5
TGTGCCAGCAGCTTGGTCGGACAGTATAGCAATCAGCCCCAGCATTTT
CASSLVGQYSNQPQHF